One and the same sample provided the 31 T cell receptor beta chains below, sequenced in a study of identical twins. MiXCR, applied by TCRdb to the 5' RACE reads, yields one record per CDR3 protein. The sample lists just under 650,000 distinct CDR3 sequences, 7% to 7.5% occurring once. These data were also filed under a second study, of yellow fever vaccine responses in identical twins.

The specimen sequenced was PBMCs. The origin of the receptors is a woman between 18 and 29 years old in good health.

A few counts support this clonotype. This chain connects TRBV6-5 to TRBJ1-2; 7 bases agree with TRBD1. V lost 2 bases, J lost 4 bases, and 7 bases stayed unmatched. Germline assignment: CDR1 MNHEY and CDR2 SVGAGI. This CDR3 is built from 15 residues. CDR3 amino acids: CASSYEGTVIYGYTF. The CDR3, as DNA: TGTGCCAGCAGTTACGAAGGGACAGTTATCTATGGCTACACCTTC.

This clonotype was detected a few times. V gene TRBV10-3 combines with J gene TRBJ2-1, with TRBD1 matching 12 bases. V was clipped by 2 bases and J by 6 bases; unmatched bases: 8. Per the germline V gene, CDR1 is ENHRY and CDR2 is SYGVKD. The CDR3 contains 17 residues. This CDR3 reads CAISEPRGQGAGNEQFF. The CDR3 DNA is TGTGCCATCAGTGAGCCGCGGGGACAGGGGGCTGGCAATGAGCAGTTCTTC.

This clonotype came up a few times. CDR3 protein: CASSPGLAWQFF. The CDR3 coding sequence is TGTGCCAGCAGTCCGGGACTAGCCTGGCAGTTCTTC. The rearrangement uses TRBV12-3 or TRBV12-4 and TRBJ2-1; the match to TRBD2 covers 9 bases. With 5 bases clipped from V and 12 bases from J, the junction kept 5 bases outside the gene matches. The CDR3 has 12 amino acids.

This clonotype was counted ten times or more. The junction and the germline gene differ at one end; a read error may be behind it. CDR3 residues: CASSLGGQNYGYTF. The CDR3 DNA reads TGTGCCAGCAGTTTAGGGGGACAGAACTATGGCTACACCTTC. The chain links TRBV5-1 to TRBJ1-2; 7 bases align to TRBD1. This CDR3 is built from 14 residues. Germline V gene data show CDR1 as SGHRS and CDR2 as YFSETQ. Combining the CDR3 with reference TRBV5-1 and TRBJ1-2 gives the whole variable domain KAGVTQTPRYLIKTRGQQVTLSCSPISGHRSVSWYQQTPGQGLQFLFEYFSETQRNKGNFPGRFSGRQFSNSRSEMNVSTLELGDSALYLCASSLGGQNYGYTFGSGTRLTVV.

The gene calls are TRBV7-3 and TRBJ2-2; possible D gene TRBD2, 5 bases. This CDR3 has 16 residues. Germline V gene sequence: CDR1 SGHTA, CDR2 FQGTGA. Trimming took 5 bases from V and 0 from J, leaving 13 bases between them. This CDR3 reads CASSAQPGTNTGELFF. CDR3 coding DNA: TGTGCCAGCAGCGCCCAACCGGGGACGAACACCGGGGAGCTGTTTTTT. The full variable domain, rest sourced from reference TRBV7-3 and TRBJ2-2, is GAGVSQTPSNKVTEKGKYVELRCDPISGHTALYWYRQSLGQGPEFLIYFQGTGAADDSGLPNDRFFAVRPEGSVSTLKIQRTERGDSAVYLCASSAQPGTNTGELFFGEGSRLTVL.

Notes on this clonotype: Since a much larger clone is just one base distant, this may be a read error. The chain links TRBV6-1 to TRBJ2-5; 12 bases are a match to TRBD2. In germline, CDR1 is MNHNS, CDR2 SASEGT. V shed 6 bases and J 10 bases; nucleotides not matched to a gene: 6. This CDR3 is built from 13 residues. The CDR3 reads CASRVTSGGIQYF. CDR3 DNA: TGTGCCAGCAGGGTCACTAGCGGGGGGATCCAGTACTTC.

This chain connects TRBV10-3 to TRBJ2-1; the D gene is possibly TRBD2 (6 bases). Germline CDR1 and CDR2: ENHRY and SYGVKD. The CDR3 is 13 amino acids. Trimming removed 2 bases at V and 5 bases at J, with 7 bases between. CDR3 amino acids: CAISEGGNNEQFF. For the CDR3, the DNA is TGTGCCATCAGTGAGGGAGGGAACAATGAGCAGTTCTTC.

This chain connects TRBV21-1 to TRBJ1-1; TRBD1 is the table's D call, not checked against the DNA. TRBV21-1 constitutes a pseudogene. This CDR3 is 13 amino acids long. CDR3 DNA sequence: TGTGCCAGCAGCAAGCAGGGGGACACTGAAGCTTTCTTT. Translating gives CASSKQGDTEAFF.

This clonotype has at least ten counts. The CDR3 coding sequence is TGCAGCGTTGAAGACCCCCTAGGGGAATGGACTGAAGCTTTCTTT. Its protein is CSVEDPLGEWTEAFF. The V gene is TRBV29-1, the J gene TRBJ1-1; the D gene is possibly TRBD1 (5 bases). CDR3 length equals 15 residues. CDR1 is SQVTM, CDR2 ANQGSEA, per germline. V lost 0 bases to trimming and J lost 5 bases, with 16 bases between them.

In this sample, this clonotype turned up many times. V gene TRBV7-8 combines with J gene TRBJ2-7; 8 bases match TRBD1. The germline V gene encodes CDR1 SGHVS and CDR2 FQNEAQ. CDR3 length: 14 residues. After removal of 5 bases from V and 1 base from J, the junction contained 4 bases not matched to a gene. The CDR3 bases are TGTGCCAGCAGCCGAGACAGGGGTTCCTACGAGCAGTACTTC. Translated: CASSRDRGSYEQYF.

This chain uses TRBV24-1 with TRBJ2-2; D uncertain. Trimming left V 4 bases short and J 5 bases short, with 10 bases between. There are 14 residues in the CDR3. CDR1 and CDR2 (germline): KGHDR, SFDVKD. The CDR3 loop reads CATSDSPWTGELFF. The CDR3 region has the DNA TGTGCCACCAGTGACTCCCCATGGACCGGGGAGCTGTTTTTT.

About this clonotype: A read error may be the cause here, since a much bigger clone is one base away. This sequence joins TRBV12-3 or TRBV12-4 and TRBJ2-2; 11 bases map to TRBD2. CDR3 size: 17 residues. The CDR3, as DNA: TGTGCCTGCAGTCCCGCCGGACTAGCGGGGAACACCGGGGAGCTGTTTTTT. This sequence encodes CACSPAGLAGNTGELFF.

V and J are TRBV25-1 and TRBJ2-1; maybe TRBD2 (5 bases). This CDR3 has 14 amino acids. V dropped 7 bases and J dropped 1 base, with 11 bases sitting between them. The germline CDR1 and CDR2 sequences are MGHDK and SYGVNS. The CDR3 loop is CASMDGVSYNEQFF. The CDR3 DNA sequence: TGTGCCAGCATGGACGGGGTGTCCTACAATGAGCAGTTCTTC. Drawing the rest from reference TRBV25-1 and TRBJ2-1, the complete variable domain is EADIYQTPRYLVIGTGKKITLECSQTMGHDKMYWYQQDPGMELHLIHYSYGVNSTEKGDLSSESTVSRIRTEHFPLTLESARPSHTSQYLCASMDGVSYNEQFFGPGTRLTVL.

This clonotype came up a few times. The chain employs TRBV4-1 and TRBJ1-4, with D possibly TRBD1 on 5 matching bases. This CDR3 has 16 amino acids. V lost 3 bases and J lost 4, with 15 bases in between. Germline values: CDR1 MGHRA, CDR2 YSYEKL. The chain's CDR3 is CASSHPFGDDNEKLFF. Here the CDR3 DNA reads TGCGCCAGCAGCCATCCTTTCGGGGACGATAATGAAAAACTGTTTTTT.

This clonotype was picked up a small number of times. This rearrangement joins TRBV7-9 to TRBJ2-5; D is unclear. The V gene's germline CDR1 is SEHNR and CDR2 FQNEAQ (reference sequence). V lost 2 bases and J 5 bases, leaving 12 bases between the germline ends. The CDR3 consists of 14 residues. CDR3 DNA sequence: TGTGCCAGCAGCTTACGGACGCTTCGGGAGACCCAGTACTTC. Translating it yields CASSLRTLRETQYF.

CDR3 coding DNA: TGTGCCAGCAGCTTATCCGGGACCCCTGATGAAGCTTTCTTT. This sequence encodes CASSLSGTPDEAFF. V and J are TRBV13 and TRBJ1-1; the D gene is possibly TRBD1 (5 bases). The germline CDR1 and CDR2 sequences are PRHDT and FYEKMQ (reference sequence). The CDR3 runs to 14 residues. V shed 2 bases and J shed 7 bases, with 14 bases lying between them.

This clonotype was observed a few times. The chain couples TRBV2 to TRBJ1-2; D remains ambiguous. Germline CDR1 reads SNHLY; CDR2 reads FYNNEI. Trimming shortened V by 7 bases and J by 8 bases, and 17 bases separated the two germline ends. This CDR3 is built from 13 residues. CDR3 protein: CASNLAETSGYTF. CDR3 coding DNA: TGTGCCAGCAATCTGGCTGAGACCTCGGGCTACACCTTC.

The V and J genes are TRBV9 and TRBJ1-1; tentatively, D is TRBD1 (5 bases). Trimming shortened V by 0 bases and J by 0 bases, and 9 bases separated the two germline ends. This CDR3 has 15 residues. CDR1 and CDR2 (germline): SGDLS, YYNGEE. In DNA form, the CDR3 reads TGTGCCAGCAGCGTAGCGGGGCACTTGAACACTGAAGCTTTCTTT. Translated, it gives CASSVAGHLNTEAFF.

This clonotype was recorded many times. The chain carries TRBV3-1 and TRBJ2-1; no firm D call. The length of the CDR3 is 12 residues. V lost 3 bases, J lost 6 bases, and 6 bases lay in between. CDR1 and CDR2 from the germline V gene are LGHDT and YNNKEL (reference sequence). The CDR3 DNA sequence: TGTGCCAGCAGCCAGGTGGGCAATGAGCAGTTCTTC. The encoded protein is CASSQVGNEQFF.

This clonotype was counted between two and nine times. The J gene is TRBJ1-1, the V gene TRBV29-1; no definite D call. The germline CDR1 and CDR2 sequences are SQVTM and ANQGSEA. The CDR3 extends over 13 amino acids. V was shortened by 3 bases and J by 0 bases, with 8 bases between the two germline ends. The CDR3 spells CSVDRKLNTEAFF. The CDR3 coding sequence is TGCAGCGTTGACCGTAAATTGAACACTGAAGCTTTCTTT.

This clonotype was recorded at least ten times. J is TRBJ1-1 and V is TRBV29-1, with a possible D match to TRBD1 (6 bases). The V gene lost 1 base and the J gene lost 5 bases, with 11 bases spanning the gap. This CDR3 spans 13 amino acids. The germline V gene encodes CDR1 SQVTM and CDR2 ANQGSEA. CDR3 nucleotides: TGCAGCGTTGAAGGGACAGCGGGGACTGAAGCTTTCTTT. Translating gives CSVEGTAGTEAFF.

This clonotype was found many times. V usage is TRBV7-2 and J usage is TRBJ1-3; D gene ambiguous. Per the germline V gene, CDR1 is SGHTA and CDR2 is FQGNSA. V lost 0 bases and J 0 bases, leaving 12 bases between the germline ends. This CDR3 region has 17 residues. The CDR3 DNA reads TGTGCCAGCAGCTTAGCGATCGGACGGTTCTCTGGAAACACCATATATTTT. Protein sequence: CASSLAIGRFSGNTIYF.

The chain combines TRBV6-5 with TRBJ1-2; D is uncertain. The CDR3 covers 11 residues. The V and J ends lost 8 bases and 4 bases respectively, with 8 bases between them. CDR1 and CDR2 (germline): MNHEY, SVGAGI. CDR3 DNA sequence: TGTGCCAGCGGGGAGGTCTATGGCTACACCTTC. Amino acid sequence: CASGEVYGYTF.

The J gene is TRBJ2-1, the V gene TRBV14; TRBD2 agrees at 8 bases. Germline CDR1 is SGHDN and CDR2 is FVKESK. The CDR3 loop spans 14 amino acids. With 4 bases clipped from V and 6 bases from J, the junction kept 5 bases outside the gene matches. The DNA of the CDR3 is TGTGCCAGCAGCCGAGGACTAGCACCCAATGAGCAGTTCTTC. It translates to CASSRGLAPNEQFF.

This clonotype has at least ten counts. V usage is TRBV7-9 and J usage is TRBJ2-1; no clear D gene. V lost 4 bases and J 6 bases, leaving 16 bases between the germline ends. CDR3 size: 15 residues. The V gene's germline CDR1 is SEHNR and CDR2 FQNEAQ (reference sequence). CDR3 sequence reads: CASSSAAPAGNEQFF. The CDR3 bases are TGTGCCAGCAGCTCCGCGGCTCCTGCAGGCAATGAGCAGTTCTTC.

This clonotype appeared many times. The chain employs TRBV5-1 and TRBJ2-1, with 10 bases matching TRBD2. V dropped 1 base and J dropped 5; count of bases not matched to a gene: 6. The germline gives CDR1 SGHRS, CDR2 YFSETQ. The CDR3 totals 16 residues. CDR3 in DNA: TGCGCCAGCAGCTTGCGGCACGGACTAGCGGACAATGAGCAGTTCTTC. This encodes CASSLRHGLADNEQFF.

The V gene is TRBV20-1, the J gene TRBJ2-1, with 9 bases fitting TRBD2. The length of the CDR3 is 18 residues. Germline V gene data show CDR1 as DFQATT and CDR2 as SNEGSKA (reference sequence). Unmatched junction bases numbered 15, after V lost 5 bases and J lost 1 base. The CDR3 DNA reads as TGCAGTGCTGACACTCCTCTTACTAGCGGGCTATCCTACAATGAGCAGTTCTTC. Its protein is CSADTPLTSGLSYNEQFF.

The sample holds many counts of this clonotype. The chain couples TRBV7-9 to TRBJ2-7; D is possibly TRBD1 (6 bases). CDR1 and CDR2 (germline): SEHNR, FQNEAQ (reference sequence). V lost 6 bases and J lost 6, with 12 bases in between. CDR3 length equals 12 residues. The CDR3 coding sequence is TGTGCCAGCAGTCGGGACATTGGCGAGCAGTACGTC. Translation: CASSRDIGEQYV.

In this sample, this clonotype turned up many times. The chain combines TRBV5-5 with TRBJ2-2; D unresolved. CDR1 and CDR2 from the germline V gene are SGHKS and YYEKEE (reference sequence). Trimming removed 0 bases from V and 2 bases from J, with 5 bases in between. The CDR3 sequence is 14 residues long. The CDR3 region has the DNA TGTGCCAGCAGCTTGGTTGTTAACACCGGGGAGCTGTTTTTT. Translation: CASSLVVNTGELFF.

This clonotype was observed a handful of times. The chain recombines TRBV3-1 with TRBJ2-1; 8 bases agree with TRBD2. The germline V gene has CDR1 LGHDT and CDR2 YNNKEL (reference sequence). Trimming took 1 base from V and 1 from J; bases not matched to a gene: 6. The CDR3 covers 17 residues. CDR3 sequence: CASSQVSLAGSYNEQFF. The CDR3 bases are TGTGCCAGCAGCCAAGTAAGTCTAGCGGGTTCCTACAATGAGCAGTTCTTC.

The chain joins TRBV7-6 to TRBJ2-1, with TRBD2 matching over 8 bases. The V gene's germline CDR1 is SGHVS and CDR2 FNYEAQ. There are 16 residues in the CDR3. With V trimmed by 5 bases and J by 1 base, 7 bases remained unmatched. The CDR3 here is CASSPPGGISYNEQFF. CDR3 coding DNA: TGTGCCAGCAGCCCCCCGGGGGGGATATCCTACAATGAGCAGTTCTTC.